This T cell receptor (beta chain) was obtained from a study of blood T cell repertoires in COVID-19. Study at large: Spain, Italy and the United States supplied samples that represented acute and convalescent COVID-19. PBMCs, B-cell-depleted T cells, or T cells provided the cDNA or gDNA that made up the material.

Under the authors' procedure: How many nucleated cells were present was estimated from reference gene primer amplification. The protocol was immunoSEQ multiplex PCR, while the TCRdb copy is restricted to in-frame clones and leaves out a portion. That table furnishes V, J and clone size, whereas the DNA furnished D and trimming. Here the sample spans approximately 98,000 clones, about 80% being singletons. Trimming cost V 6 bases and J 4 bases, with 19 bases left between them. Germline V lookup: CDR1 MNHEY, CDR2 SVGAGI. The CDR3 runs to 15 residues. The receptor was isolated from a man in his fifties or sixties with acute or convalescent COVID-19. The specimen sequenced was peripheral blood. J is TRBJ2-7 and V is TRBV6-5; D possibly corresponds to TRBD1 (6 bases). The CDR3 reads CASSPGGRGVYEQYF. CDR3 bases: TGTGCCAGCAGCCCCGGAGGCAGGGGCGTATACGAGCAGTACTTC.